The present T cell receptor (beta chain) was sequenced within a study of T-cell reconstitution after alpha-beta-depleted transplantation in children. This clonotype was counted at least ten times. The CDR3 has 12 residues. CDR1 and CDR2 from the germline V gene are DFQATT and SNEGSKA (reference sequence). Unique molecular identifiers were incorporated into the prepared TCRbeta library. A single record per CDR3 protein comes from TCRdb applying MiXCR to the PCR reads. The data show 600,000 to 700,000 distinct CDR3 sequences, with 16% seen just once and under 1.2% held by the top ten. The specimen was PBMCs from the stem cell graft donor, collected from the stem cell graft. This chain connects TRBV20-1 to TRBJ1-1, with 8 bases identical to TRBD1. The sequence came from a human donor who donated a stem cell graft to a child with acute myeloid leukemia. CDR3 DNA: TGCAGCCCTGGACAGGGTCAGACTGAAGCTTTCTTT. Its translation: CSPGQGQTEAFF.